This TCR beta chain came from a study of response to subunit inactivated influenza vaccine. TCRdb processed the RT-PCR reads anew with MiXCR; each CDR3 protein has one entry. Of approximately 170,000 distinct CDR3 sequences listed, 10% to 15% are singletons. The CDR3 runs 17 residues. CDR1 is SGHDT and CDR2 is YYEEEE in the germline V gene. Losses at the gene ends were 4 bases for V and 2 bases for J; bases not matched to a gene: 6. A further study also used this sample, focusing on T cells expressing NK-cell markers. That study adds: UMI-tagged 5'RACE template switching yielded the TCR beta cDNA. The authors derived TCR beta repertoires from sorted CD3+CD56+NKG2C+, CD3+CD56+NKG2C- and CD3+CD56-NKG2C+ T cells. The share of CD8+ T cells held by dominant NKG2C+ clonotypes was about 1.0-8% in more than 5 donors. Expanded NKG2C+ T cell clones had unclear HCMV specificity.

The TCR was taken from a man aged 50 or older who received an inactivated influenza vaccine. The rearrangement joins TRBV5-6 to TRBJ2-3; TRBD2 matches 14 bases. Here the sequenced sample was CD8+ T cells sorted from PBMCs, taken roughly 12 days after vaccination. CDR3 sequence (DNA): TGTGCCAGCAGCGAAGGACTAGCGGGGGGCCTCACAGATACGCAGTATTTT. This encodes CASSEGLAGGLTDTQYF.